This T cell receptor (beta chain) was captured by sequencing in a study of T cells in Graves' hyperthyroidism and ophthalmopathy. The study, taken as a whole, reports: Researchers found most expanded thyroid clonotypes above 0.001 in blood as well.

This clonotype was seen many times. Its antigen remains unidentified. Using RNA transcripts as the source, TCR beta CDR3 regions were amplified. RT-PCR in the first round (using the HTBI primer set) targeted the TCR CDR3. In TCRdb, the multiplex PCR reads were re-called with MiXCR into one record per CDR3 protein. Of 600,000 to 700,000 distinct CDR3 sequences listed, roughly 14% are singletons. This CDR3 comprises 14 residues. The V end lost 3 bases, the J end lost 4 bases, and 12 bases lay between the germline ends. The V gene's germline CDR1 is SGHTA and CDR2 FQGNSA. The study included ophthalmopathy patients with Clinical Activity Score at least 3, NOSPECS grade at least 4 and duration under 3 months. Patients showing uncontrolled infection, other autoimmune disease, pregnancy or lactation were ineligible. The PBMCs studied were ones that came from approximately 9.9 ml fresh peripheral blood.

The chain has TRBV7-2 and TRBJ1-1, with a weak D call TRBD1 (6 bases). Input material: blood. This receptor was taken from a woman in her thirties or forties with Graves' ophthalmopathy. CDR3 DNA: TGTGCCAGCAGCTTCGGGGGCTCGGGCACTGAAGCTTTCTTT. Translation gives CASSFGGSGTEAFF.